This is a list of T cell receptor beta chains from one sample in a study of T-cell memory formation after mild COVID-19. MiXCR, applied by TCRdb to the 5' RACE reads, yields one record per CDR3 protein. The sample lists 65,000 to 100,000 distinct CDR3 sequences, around 13% occurring once. The specimen sequenced was PBMCs or a T cell subset sorted from them (not recorded which). The receptors originated from a man younger than 35 who had mild COVID-19 (a few samples of this study predate the infection). Cell type and time point are not known. Both conserved end residues are part of each CDR3. The order of the fields is V gene, CDR3 protein.

V: TRBV5-1; CDR3: CASSLGQGVHEQYF
V: TRBV7-6; CDR3: CASSPRTDYGYTF
V: TRBV4-1; CDR3: CASSQVREVDQPQHF
V: TRBV9; CDR3: CASSPTSGGSLVAKNIQYF
V: TRBV5-1; CDR3: CASSLVLAGESTGELFF
V: TRBV30; CDR3: CAWSDREIWQFF
V: TRBV7-9; CDR3: CASSSLETGVGTDTQYF
V: TRBV11-2; CDR3: CASSFSGMGNEQFF
V: TRBV4-1; CDR3: CASSPVAGELQETQYF
V: TRBV7-6; CDR3: CASSQEGGPGGEQFF
V: TRBV7-9; CDR3: CASSPTGRRTDTQYF
V: TRBV4-1; CDR3: CASSLGQGSGELFF
V: TRBV7-9; CDR3: CASSSLQVGDTQYF
V: TRBV24-1; CDR3: CATSDPKYDNEQFF
V: TRBV6-1; CDR3: CASALASGRTGELFF
V: TRBV6-5; CDR3: CASSYLGSSGANVLTF
V: TRBV3-1; CDR3: CASSQGASESTDTQYF
V: TRBV7-9; CDR3: CASSPGGGGAFF
V: TRBV11-2; CDR3: CASSPRAPVLASSTDTQYF
V: TRBV7-2; CDR3: CASSRTGSPYEQYF
V: TRBV29-1; CDR3: CSVDRAGELFF
V: TRBV6-2/TRBV6-3; CDR3: CASSYSGATEAFF
V: TRBV20-1; CDR3: CSARDGWDTGELFF